This T cell receptor beta chain was sequenced during a study of OX40 agonist ivuxolimab in advanced cancers. A note on this clone: Its antigen is still unknown.

CDR1 is KGHSH and CDR2 is LQKENI in the germline V gene. V was clipped by 3 bases and J by 5 bases, with 13 bases between them. The CDR3 contains 15 residues. Sequenced by immunoSEQ multiplex PCR; TCRdb stores in-frame clones only, minus some. The data contain about 86,000 clones, approximately 88% of them singletons. Study-wide points: The average count of expanded clones was higher among CD8+ T cells than among CD4+.

The chain combines TRBV18 with TRBJ2-2; possibly TRBD2 for D (6 bases). The TCR sequence derives from an adult with an advanced solid tumor such as melanoma, head and neck, liver or kidney cancer. The sample consisted of CD4+ or CD8+ T cells sorted from blood, taken in a trial of the OX40 agonist ivuxolimab. The CDR3, as DNA: TGTGCCAGCTCACCTTTACGGGGGAATACCGGGGAGCTGTTTTTT. Translating it yields CASSPLRGNTGELFF.